The 7 T cell receptor beta chains given below trace back to one sample, sequenced in a study of T cells expressing NK-cell markers. With the 5' RACE reads reprocessed, TCRdb shows one record per CDR3 protein and no DNA. The sample holds roughly 180,000 distinct CDR3 sequences. Specimen: blood T cells: a sorted CD56 or NKG2C T cell subset, CD4+ or CD8+ T cells, or bulk PBMC T cells (not recorded which). All receptors come from a woman aged 18 to 75 in good health.

The chain uses TRBV7-7 and TRBJ2-1; TCRdb picks TRBD1, but there is no DNA to check that call. Germline values: CDR1 SSHAT, CDR2 FNYEAQ (reference sequence). The CDR3 consists of 14 residues. The CDR3 reads CASSPPGGSNEQFF.

J is TRBJ1-2 and V is TRBV20-1. The CDR3 loop spans 13 amino acids. Germline-derived CDR1 and CDR2 are DFQATT and SNEGSKA (reference sequence). The CDR3 spells CSARDPRHYGYTF.

The rearrangement uses TRBV29-1 and TRBJ1-2; absent DNA, TCRdb's TRBD1 call cannot be checked. The germline V gene has CDR1 SQVTM and CDR2 ANQGSEA. The CDR3 covers 13 residues. The CDR3 loop reads CSVAGRGFYGYTF. Together with reference TRBV29-1 and TRBJ1-2, the CDR3 gives the full variable domain: SAVISQKPSRDICQRGTSLTIQCQVDSQVTMMFWYRQQPGQSLTLIATANQGSEATYESGFVIDKFPISRPNLTFSTLTVSNMSPEDSSIYLCSVAGRGFYGYTFGSGTRLTVV.

The chain recombines TRBV5-1 with TRBJ2-4; TCRdb lists TRBD2, though no DNA is available to test this call. The length of the CDR3 is 14 residues. The germline gives CDR1 SGHRS, CDR2 YFSETQ. The CDR3 spells CASSLIAGESIQYF. Using reference TRBV5-1 and TRBJ2-4 for the parts outside the CDR3, the full variable domain is KAGVTQTPRYLIKTRGQQVTLSCSPISGHRSVSWYQQTPGQGLQFLFEYFSETQRNKGNFPGRFSGRQFSNSRSEMNVSTLELGDSALYLCASSLIAGESIQYFGAGTRLSVL.

The chain couples TRBV7-7 to TRBJ1-2; TCRdb picks TRBD1, but there is no DNA to check that call. Germline V lookup: CDR1 SSHAT, CDR2 FNYEAQ (reference sequence). This CDR3 region has 12 residues. CDR3 loop: CASNRGGYGYTF.

This sequence joins TRBV5-1 and TRBJ1-6; TCRdb's D call, TRBD1, is unchecked because there is no DNA. There are 15 residues in the CDR3. Germline CDR1 reads SGHRS; CDR2 reads YFSETQ. The CDR3 spells CASTRQGVDGSPLHF. Based on the CDR3 plus reference TRBV5-1 and TRBJ1-6, the full variable domain is KAGVTQTPRYLIKTRGQQVTLSCSPISGHRSVSWYQQTPGQGLQFLFEYFSETQRNKGNFPGRFSGRQFSNSRSEMNVSTLELGDSALYLCASTRQGVDGSPLHFGNGTRLTVT.

The V gene is TRBV20-1, the J gene TRBJ2-7; lacking DNA, the TRBD2 call made by TCRdb goes unchecked. CDR1 DFQATT and CDR2 SNEGSKA come from the germline V gene (reference sequence). CDR3 length: 16 amino acids. The CDR3 reads CSARDLGATTSYEQYF.